Following are 11 T cell receptor beta chains from one sample sequenced in a study of shared T cell receptors in the human thymus. Measured with immunoSEQ multiplex PCR; TCRdb has only the in-frame clones, and not every one. The top ten clones hold 0.008% to 0.011% of a sample with fewer than 700,000 clones, 88% of them seen once. The same data also went into a second study, on human thymus T cells.

Specimen: thymocytes. The receptors shown here come from a boy under three years old with a congenital heart defect.

This clone was seen only a few times. V gene TRBV30 combines with J gene TRBJ2-5; tentatively, D is TRBD1 (6 bases). The CDR3 contains 19 residues. V lost 1 base and J lost 2, with 26 bases in between. CDR1 and CDR2 from the germline V gene are GTSNPN and SVGIG (reference sequence). CDR3 sequence reads: CAWSASCPVGGELQETQYF. Written as DNA, the CDR3 is TGTGCCTGGAGTGCGTCTTGTCCAGTTGGGGGCGAACTACAAGAGACCCAGTACTTC. Together with reference TRBV30 and TRBJ2-5, the CDR3 gives the full variable domain: SQTIHQWPATLVQPVGSPLSLECTVEGTSNPNLYWYRQAAGRGLQLLFYSVGIGQISSEVPQNLSASRPQDRQFILSSKKLLLSDSGFYLCAWSASCPVGGELQETQYFGPGTRLLVL.

The V call is TRBV2, the J call TRBJ2-2; the match to TRBD2 covers 10 bases. This CDR3 region has 16 residues. Trimming took 2 bases from V and 6 from J; bases not matched to a gene: 6. CDR1 and CDR2 from the germline V gene are SNHLY and FYNNEI. The CDR3 DNA sequence: TGTGCCAGCAGTGAACTAGCGGGAGTTAGAGCCGGGGAGCTGTTTTTT. Protein: CASSELAGVRAGELFF.

The rearrangement links TRBV14 to TRBJ2-7, with 10 bases that match TRBD2. Germline lookup yields CDR1 SGHDN and CDR2 FVKESK. Trimming took 0 bases from V and 2 from J; bases not matched to a gene: 4. This CDR3 is built from 16 residues. In DNA, the CDR3 is TGTGCCAGCAGCCAAGAGTGGACTAGCGGTACCTACGAGCAGTACTTC. It is translated as CASSQEWTSGTYEQYF.

CDR3: CASSDGGLAGGPREQFF. The CDR3 DNA follows: TGTGCCAGCAGTGATGGCGGACTAGCGGGAGGGCCTAGAGAGCAGTTCTTC. The V and J genes are TRBV6-4 and TRBJ2-1, with 15 bases identical to TRBD2. The CDR3 is made up of 17 amino acids. The germline V gene encodes CDR1 MRHNA and CDR2 SNTAGT. After removal of 3 bases from V and 10 bases from J, the junction contained 10 bases not matched to a gene.

The rearrangement uses TRBV15 and TRBJ1-1; 8 bases match TRBD1. In germline, CDR1 is LNHNV, CDR2 YYDKDF (reference sequence). The CDR3 sequence is 16 residues long. Trimming removed 0 bases from V and 3 bases from J; junction bases left unmatched: 6. Written as DNA, the CDR3 is TGTGCCACCAGCAGAGAGTCAGGGGGCATAGACACTGAAGCTTTCTTT. Its protein product is CATSRESGGIDTEAFF.

The chain combines TRBV28 with TRBJ1-5; possible D gene TRBD1, 5 bases. The CDR3 consists of 16 residues. CDR1 MDHEN and CDR2 SYDVKM come from the germline V gene. V was trimmed by 6 bases and J by 5 bases, leaving 20 bases between them. The CDR3 bases are TGTGCCAGCAGCCCTCTTCAGGGTAAGGATCATCAGCCCCAGCATTTT. This encodes CASSPLQGKDHQPQHF.

V is TRBV30 and J is TRBJ2-7; TRBD2 matches 10 bases. Germline V gene sequence: CDR1 GTSNPN, CDR2 SVGIG (reference sequence). CDR3 length: 17 amino acids. Trimming removed 4 bases from V and 0 bases from J; junction bases left unmatched: 12. The CDR3 region is CAWTRAGGPQSSYEQYF. The CDR3 DNA reads as TGTGCCTGGACGAGAGCGGGAGGGCCTCAAAGCTCCTACGAGCAGTACTTC.

The chain joins TRBV29-1 to TRBJ2-5, with 10 bases that match TRBD1. Germline V CDR1 and CDR2: SQVTM, ANQGSEA. The CDR3 has 14 amino acids. After removal of 3 bases from V and 5 bases from J, the junction contained 6 bases not matched to a gene. In nucleotides, the CDR3 is TGCAGCGTTGAGGGACAGGGGTTACCGGAGACCCAGTACTTC. Translating it yields CSVEGQGLPETQYF.

The chain employs TRBV5-4 and TRBJ2-3; 8 bases are shared with TRBD2. The length of the CDR3 is 15 residues. V shed 4 bases, J shed 3 bases, and the junction held 7 bases outside the gene matches. Germline V CDR1 and CDR2: SGHNT, YYREEE (reference sequence). The chain's CDR3 is CASSPPAGETDTQYF. CDR3 nucleotides: TGTGCCAGCAGCCCCCCAGCGGGAGAGACAGATACGCAGTATTTT.

The chain couples TRBV18 to TRBJ2-3, with 11 bases fitting TRBD2. Looked up from germline, CDR1 is KGHSH and CDR2 is LQKENI. The CDR3 sequence is 17 residues long. Germline trimming cut 3 bases from V and 0 bases from J; bases unmatched to any gene: 5. CDR3: CASSPGTSGPSTDTQYF. CDR3 in DNA: TGTGCCAGCTCACCCGGGACTAGCGGCCCTAGCACAGATACGCAGTATTTT.

The chain has TRBV5-6 and TRBJ2-3; D unresolved. V was clipped by 3 bases and J by 1 base, with 18 bases between them. The germline V gene encodes CDR1 SGHDT and CDR2 YYEEEE. The CDR3 consists of 17 residues. CDR3 region: CASSSGAQIWGTDTQYF. In nucleotides, the CDR3 is TGTGCCAGCAGCTCCGGAGCTCAGATCTGGGGCACAGATACGCAGTATTTT.